This T cell receptor beta chain was captured in a study of shared clonotypes between healthy human individuals. It was across several immunoSEQ plates that each subset's genomic DNA was evenly split. Sequencing used immunoSEQ multiplex PCR; TCRdb keeps in-frame clones, though not all of them. The table records some 2,000,000 clones, approximately 95% of them present only once. Naive CD8 cells lacked CD45RO and underwent positive selection for CCR7, leaving out terminally differentiated effector memory CD45RA+ cells. As to this clone: The identical CDR3 is also encoded by other nucleotide sequences in the sample.

V gave up 2 bases and J gave up 6 bases, with 10 bases separating them. Germline V gene data show CDR1 as MNHEY and CDR2 as SVGAGI. There are 13 residues in the CDR3. The gene calls are TRBV6-5 and TRBJ1-1; a weak D match, TRBD1 (5 bases). Sequencing input: naive CD8+ T cells sorted from blood. The sequence derives from a man aged 18 to 29 in good health. CDR3 nucleotide sequence: TGTGCCAGCAGTTACGCTGGGGGAGCTGAAGCTTTCTTT. Translating gives CASSYAGGAEAFF.